A selection of T cell receptor beta chains follows, all from one sample in a study of cytomegalovirus exposure and HLA in healthy donors. Measured with immunoSEQ multiplex PCR; TCRdb has only the in-frame clones, and not every one. The sample gives roughly 80,000 clones, more than 85% of which show up once; approximately 0.67% is in the top ten. Sample: PBMCs. The receptors here all came from a man younger than 35 in good health and CMV-seronegative. The CDR3 runs from the conserved cysteine through the conserved F or W.

>TRBJ2-7|TRBV4-1
CASRPGLAGGPARHEQYF
>TRBJ1-1|TRBV30
CAWSIGGGTEAFF
>TRBJ1-1|TRBV25-1
CASTVGVNTEAFF
>TRBJ1-2|TRBV4-2
CASSQFRDRGYGYTF
>TRBJ2-7|TRBV5-4
CASSRWHLGGNLSEQYF
>TRBJ2-1|TRBV7-3
CASSPRLDGAGREQFF
>TRBJ1-1|TRBV7-9
CASSLVPGQSNTEAFF
>TRBJ2-7|TRBV5-4
CASSRNTGEGYEQYF
>TRBJ1-1|TRBV27
CASSLKDSLMNTEAFF
>TRBJ1-2|TRBV29-1
CSVGGRSGDGYTF
>TRBJ1-1|TRBV4-2
CASSHWGQVTEAFF
>TRBJ2-5|TRBV6-5
CASGLAGETQYF
>TRBJ1-2|TRBV30
CAWSVPGTGKAYGYTF
>TRBJ1-2|TRBV7-9
CASSLENSWNGYTF
>TRBJ2-7|TRBV30
CACPGTANYEQYF
>TRBJ1-2|TRBV7-2
CASSLGLGRGYGYTF
>TRBJ2-3|TRBV5-1
CASSLSRVEAGSTDTQYF
>TRBJ1-2|TRBV11-2
CASSFLTGADGYTF
>TRBJ2-3|TRBV27
CASSSRTTGTDTQYF
>TRBJ2-7|TRBV11-3
CATESPDNYEQYF
>TRBJ2-1|TRBV6-5
CASSRHGNEQFF
>TRBJ2-7|TRBV4-3
CASSQGLAGLSYEQYF
>TRBJ1-1|TRBV18
CASSPINFDRGQRLNTEAFF
>TRBJ2-1|TRBV27
CASSATQSSYNEQFF
>TRBJ2-7|TRBV4-3
CASSQDRRGLEQYF
>TRBJ2-1|TRBV27
CASPPPDRGLRFHHSSYNEQFF
>TRBJ1-2|TRBV6-1
CASTLMDRAYGYTF
>TRBJ1-2|TRBV2
CASSGDRANYDYTF
>TRBJ2-5|TRBV4-3
CASSQPGLQETQYF
>TRBJ2-7|TRBV9
CASSVASGTAYEQYF
>TRBJ2-7|TRBV18
CASSPPELRQYF
>TRBJ2-2|TRBV7-9
CASSFGTGYPGELFF
>TRBJ1-2|TRBV4-2
CASSRQNKYTF
>TRBJ1-1|TRBV27
CASSSGQGIGNTEAFF
>TRBJ1-1|TRBV5-1
CASSLVVRQANTEAFF
>TRBJ2-1|TRBV11-1
CASSSDLAGPFF
>TRBJ2-1|TRBV9
CASSVGTSGLREQFF
>TRBJ1-4|TRBV25-1
CASRRGLTEKLFF
>TRBJ2-1|TRBV27
CASSLSSGGLKQFF
>TRBJ2-3|TRBV19
CASRTGLAGLYTQYF
>TRBJ1-2|TRBV19
CASSSPDGNYGYTF
>TRBJ2-7|TRBV7-2
CASSRTRGPYEQYF
>TRBJ2-1|TRBV18
CASSPQASGRNEQFF
>TRBJ2-3|TRBV5-1
CASSLGGQFTDTQYF
>TRBJ2-7|TRBV4-1
CASRDYESSYEQYF
>TRBJ1-2|TRBV12-5
CASGLVQNGYTF
>TRBJ1-5|TRBV7-7
CASSLSQDQPQHF
>TRBJ2-7|TRBV5-6
CASCSGTGSYEQYF
>TRBJ1-3|TRBV19
CASSILEGQISGNTIYF
>TRBJ1-4|TRBV19
CASNRPPEKLFF
>TRBJ1-4|TRBV7-2
CASSPDRWNEKLFF
>TRBJ1-3|TRBV6-6
CASSFAGTSGNTIYF
>TRBJ2-7|TRBV5-6
CASSLAGTSVRREQYF
>TRBJ2-1|TRBV4-1
CASRPGLARNEQFF
>TRBJ1-1|TRBV19
CASSYTGADNTEAFF